The entry below gives a single T cell receptor beta chain sequence along with its context. What antigen it recognizes has not been identified. Qualities for individual bases were not recorded, and no much larger clone is one base off. The library came from the immunoSEQ multiplex PCR assay. The table comes from immuneACCESS by way of TCRdb, which keeps in-frame sequences with V and J called. Part of the clones is missing from these tables; in studies checked, under half for an unresolved V gene and the rest for unknown reasons. Counted in this sample were just over 90,000 clones; around 92% of them appeared once. The ten largest clones add up to around 1.8% of the sample. This specimen belongs to a study of T cell changes during pregnancy in multiple sclerosis (dated by TCRdb to between 2018 and 2021). With respect to the entire study: In women with multiple sclerosis, the researchers looked at how the T cell repertoire shifted as pregnancy progressed.

This TCR came from a female donor in good health, enrolled as a control in a pregnancy study. The sequencing here drew on peripheral blood, taken after pregnancy.

The DNA is TGTGCCAGCAGCGTAGAAAGCGGGGGGGCATACGAGCAGTACTTC. The resulting protein is CASSVESGGAYEQYF. The chain couples TRBV9 to TRBJ2-5, with 10 bases in between that match TRBD2. The end of the DNA aligns better with TRBJ2-7, so the J call may be wrong. The CDR3 numbers 15 residues from cysteine through phenylalanine. Only CDR3 DNA is held: 45 bases, read in frame from base 1. CDR1 and CDR2, looked up from the germline V gene, are SGDLS and YYNGEE.